These 2 T cell receptor beta chains were all obtained from the same sample, sequenced in a study of blood T cells in healthy people across ages (dated by TCRdb to between 2015 and 2017). Library preparation was by 5' RACE. Sequencing was performed on an Illumina HiSeq 2500. A second PCR of roughly 6 to 11 cycles was run with a J-beta primer mix and a sample-barcoded 5' primer. TCRdb handled the public reads itself, with Q25 trimming in fastp and clone calling in MiXCR, and kept productive beta chains. Each CDR3 protein gets just one entry, which takes the most common genes and DNA from the rows behind it. This sample is represented by over a million distinct CDR3 sequences; 42% of them were singletons. Approximately 7.9% of the sample belongs to the ten largest clones. The sample was blood. These receptor sequences come from a woman aged 18-35 years in good health.

This clonotype appeared a few times. The chain carries TRBV6-1 and TRBJ2-1; no firm D call. The CDR3 has 14 amino acids. The germline CDR1 and CDR2 sequences are MNHNS and SASEGT. Trimming pared 8 bases from V and 4 bases from J, leaving 15 bases between. CDR3 DNA: TGTGCCAGCGCCTCGGAGTTATCGTACAATGAGCAGTTCTTC. This sequence encodes CASASELSYNEQFF.

This chain links TRBV6-5 with TRBJ2-1, with 8 bases matching TRBD2. CDR3 size: 14 residues. Germline CDR1 is MNHEY and CDR2 is SVGAGI. V dropped 9 bases and J dropped 4; count of bases not matched to a gene: 8. The CDR3 DNA reads as TGTGCCAGTTGCCCGGGACTAGAATACAATGAGCAGTTCTTC. It encodes CASCPGLEYNEQFF.